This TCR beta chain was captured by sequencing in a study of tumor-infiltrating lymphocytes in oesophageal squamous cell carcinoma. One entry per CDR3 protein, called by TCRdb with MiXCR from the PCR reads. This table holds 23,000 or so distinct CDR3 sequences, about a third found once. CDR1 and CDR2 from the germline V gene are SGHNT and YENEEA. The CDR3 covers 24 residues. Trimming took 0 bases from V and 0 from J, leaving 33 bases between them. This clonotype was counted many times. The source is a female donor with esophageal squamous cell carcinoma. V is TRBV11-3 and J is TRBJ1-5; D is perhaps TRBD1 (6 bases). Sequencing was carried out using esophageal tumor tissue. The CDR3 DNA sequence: TGTGCCAGCAGCTTAGACGCGACAGGAGTGCAATCGGCTGGGGGTGGCCATAGCAATCAGCCCCAGCATTTT. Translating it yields CASSLDATGVQSAGGGHSNQPQHF.